This T cell receptor (beta chain) appears in the sequencing data of a study of T cell responses to AZD1222 COVID-19 vaccine. Study-level information: Second doses that came at about 4 or about 12 weeks were put together.

Sequencing was performed with immunoSEQ multiplex PCR; in TCRdb, only in-frame clones are kept and a portion is missing. The repertoire consists of some 200,000 clones, with 90% occurring once and the leading ten covering 5% to 7%. Trimming removed 3 bases at V and 7 bases at J, with 7 bases between. CDR1 is SEHNR, CDR2 FQNEAQ, per germline (reference sequence). The CDR3 runs 12 residues. Sequencing used peripheral blood, obtained on day 0 of AZD1222 vaccination. This sequence originates from an adult in good health. The gene calls are TRBV7-9 and TRBJ1-5; tentatively, D is TRBD1 (5 bases). The CDR3 region has the DNA TGTGCCAGCAGCTTGTGGGGGCAGCCCCAGCATTTT. Translating it yields CASSLWGQPQHF. Full variable domain (missing parts from reference TRBV7-9 and TRBJ1-5): DTGVSQNPRHKITKRGQNVTFRCDPISEHNRLYWYRQTLGQGPEFLTYFQNEAQLEKSRLLSDRFSAERPKGSFSTLEIQRTEQGDSAMYLCASSLWGQPQHFGDGTRLSIL.